This paragraph reports one T cell receptor beta chain. Its antigen is not identified. This entry is derived from a study of OX40 agonist ivuxolimab in advanced cancers. Study overall: The mean age was approximately 60 years, ranging from about 20 to 90, with about 87% of participants male.

Study-level findings and limits: CD8+ T cells averaged more expanded clones than CD4+.

V shed 0 bases, J shed 6 bases, and the junction held 7 bases outside the gene matches. CDR1 is MGHRA, CDR2 YSYEKL, per germline. The length of the CDR3 is 15 residues. Clones were sequenced by immunoSEQ multiplex PCR, and TCRdb holds only the in-frame ones, with some missing. Altogether approximately 70,000 clones are present, 85% to 95% being singletons, with the ten largest covering around a sixth. This TCR came from an adult with an advanced solid tumor such as melanoma, head and neck, liver or kidney cancer. The gene calls are TRBV4-1 and TRBJ1-2; 7 bases agree with TRBD1. Specimen: CD4+ or CD8+ T cells sorted from blood, collected in a trial of the OX40 agonist ivuxolimab. The CDR3 DNA follows: TGCGCCAGCAGCCAAGATCCCAGGGGGGGAGATGGCTACACCTTC. It encodes CASSQDPRGGDGYTF.